This TCR beta chain was retrieved from a study of blood T cell repertoires in COVID-19. Study as a whole: There were acute and convalescent COVID-19 samples, and they came from the United States, Italy and Spain. Sample material is recorded as cDNA or gDNA derived from T cells, B-cell-depleted T cells, or PBMCs.

This CDR3 comprises 17 residues. The V and J ends lost 6 bases and 6 bases, in that order; junction bases with no gene match: 17. Germline assignment: CDR1 SGDLS and CDR2 YYNGEE. Per the study methods: Reference gene primer amplification yielded estimated nucleated cell counts. The protocol was immunoSEQ multiplex PCR, while the TCRdb copy is restricted to in-frame clones and leaves out a portion. V and J calls and clone size are those listed in that table; D and trimming were worked out from the DNA. Altogether over 150,000 clones are present, approximately 82% being singletons, with the ten largest covering roughly a fifth.

The chain uses TRBV9 and TRBJ2-1; 8 nucleotides line up with TRBD2. The clonotype was recovered from an older woman who had recovered from COVID-19. The specimen sequenced was peripheral blood. The CDR3 bases are TGTGCCAGCACCCGCCGTCCGGCGGGAGGATCGGGCAATGAGCAGTTCTTC. Its translation is CASTRRPAGGSGNEQFF. Looking up the rest from reference TRBV9 and TRBJ2-1 gives the full variable domain: DSGVTQTPKHLITATGQRVTLRCSPRSGDLSVYWYQQSLDQGLQFLIQYYNGEERAKGNILERFSAQQFPDLHSELNLSSLELGDSALYFCASTRRPAGGSGNEQFFGPGTRLTVL.